This record covers a single TCR beta chain. The data were obtained in a study of control samples from healthy donors and cancer patients. Clones were read by immunoSEQ multiplex PCR, and TCRdb kept only the in-frame ones, dropping some. This table holds 75,000 to 100,000 clones, about 90% found once. V was clipped by 7 bases and J by 1 base, with 17 bases between them. This CDR3 contains 17 residues. Germline CDR1 is LNHDA and CDR2 is SQIVND (reference sequence). The receptor was isolated from a man aged 25 to 40 in good health. The chain links TRBV19 to TRBJ2-6, with D unresolved. The sample taken for sequencing was blood. This chain's CDR3 is CASTESGRVSGANVLTF. The CDR3 nucleotides read TGTGCCAGTACCGAGTCAGGTAGGGTATCTGGGGCCAACGTCCTGACTTTC.